The rows below give T cell receptor beta chains drawn from one sample of a study of human T cells and chemical hapten exposure. TCRdb analysed the RACE reads with MiXCR anew, one entry per CDR3 protein. The sample holds about 65,000 distinct CDR3 sequences, 6% to 7% seen once. The sequenced sample consisted of whole blood. The receptors shown here come from a female donor in good health. Some clones in this sample may be carry-over from other donors' samples. CDR3s leave out the opening cysteine and the closing phenylalanine or tryptophan. A D gene is named only where the DNA matches it firmly.

v_gene	d_gene	j_gene	CDR3aa
TRBV18	TRBD1	TRBJ2-1	ASGTGNAGAARSEQF
TRBV29-1	.	TRBJ2-1	SVAGGNYNEQF
TRBV12-3/TRBV12-4	.	TRBJ2-3	ASSFPGTGSTDTQY
TRBV28	.	TRBJ1-6	ASSPFRETEYNSPLH
TRBV28	.	TRBJ2-6	ASSFTEPGANVLT
TRBV14	.	TRBJ2-3	ASSQLLSTDTQY
TRBV11-2	TRBD2	TRBJ2-3	ASSPFASGRIDTQY
TRBV12-3/TRBV12-4	TRBD1	TRBJ1-4	ASSLGTGYEKLF
TRBV20-1	TRBD1	TRBJ1-1	SARNRQGTEAF
TRBV20-1	TRBD2	TRBJ2-7	SALAESSYEQY
TRBV12-5	TRBD1	TRBJ2-2	ASGFGTGGALTGELF
TRBV5-1	TRBD1	TRBJ1-6	ASRGTVNSPLH
TRBV5-1	.	TRBJ2-6	ASSLRGKGASGANVLT
TRBV19	.	TRBJ2-2	ASSAPGYTTGELF
TRBV19	TRBD1	TRBJ1-1	ASRKGGRDTEAF
TRBV24-1	TRBD2	TRBJ2-1	ATSEAGRNEQF
TRBV29-1	TRBD2	TRBJ2-7	SVELAGGTYEQY
TRBV6-5	.	TRBJ1-6	ASWLDYNSPLH
TRBV10-3	TRBD1	TRBJ2-1	AISYRTGWDNNEQF
TRBV4-1	TRBD2	TRBJ2-7	ASSQVGTRNHEQY
TRBV5-1	TRBD2	TRBJ2-1	ASSPRNLAAPMGSYNEQF
TRBV4-2	.	TRBJ1-6	ASSREGGQNSPLH
TRBV20-1	.	TRBJ1-1	SAPDRMNTEAF